The present T cell receptor beta chain was sequenced within a study of vaccination and CD4 T cells after COVID-19. A note on this clonotype: Its antigen is unidentified.

Sequencing of the DNA from cultured CD4+ T cells was carried out with the Oncomine TCR Beta short-read assay. TCRdb fed the PCR reads into MiXCR, producing one record per CDR3 protein. Here the sample spans over 10,000 distinct CDR3 sequences, more than 70% being singletons. Trimming took off 0 bases at V and 2 bases at J, with 11 bases between the two ends. The CDR3 is 15 residues long. Germline V gives CDR1 MNHEY, CDR2 SVGEGT. Treatment of the sample: approximately 10-day PBMC culture with coronavirus spike peptide pools or control peptides (ViraFEST assay). This chain uses TRBV6-2 or TRBV6-3 with TRBJ2-7; possibly TRBD2 for D (6 bases). The TCR originated in a human donor who had recovered from COVID-19. The specimen was CD4+ T cells from blood, cultured in vitro. The CDR3 DNA reads TGTGCCAGCAGTTACTCGGCGGGGAAAACCTACGAGCAGTACTTC. Translating it yields CASSYSAGKTYEQYF.